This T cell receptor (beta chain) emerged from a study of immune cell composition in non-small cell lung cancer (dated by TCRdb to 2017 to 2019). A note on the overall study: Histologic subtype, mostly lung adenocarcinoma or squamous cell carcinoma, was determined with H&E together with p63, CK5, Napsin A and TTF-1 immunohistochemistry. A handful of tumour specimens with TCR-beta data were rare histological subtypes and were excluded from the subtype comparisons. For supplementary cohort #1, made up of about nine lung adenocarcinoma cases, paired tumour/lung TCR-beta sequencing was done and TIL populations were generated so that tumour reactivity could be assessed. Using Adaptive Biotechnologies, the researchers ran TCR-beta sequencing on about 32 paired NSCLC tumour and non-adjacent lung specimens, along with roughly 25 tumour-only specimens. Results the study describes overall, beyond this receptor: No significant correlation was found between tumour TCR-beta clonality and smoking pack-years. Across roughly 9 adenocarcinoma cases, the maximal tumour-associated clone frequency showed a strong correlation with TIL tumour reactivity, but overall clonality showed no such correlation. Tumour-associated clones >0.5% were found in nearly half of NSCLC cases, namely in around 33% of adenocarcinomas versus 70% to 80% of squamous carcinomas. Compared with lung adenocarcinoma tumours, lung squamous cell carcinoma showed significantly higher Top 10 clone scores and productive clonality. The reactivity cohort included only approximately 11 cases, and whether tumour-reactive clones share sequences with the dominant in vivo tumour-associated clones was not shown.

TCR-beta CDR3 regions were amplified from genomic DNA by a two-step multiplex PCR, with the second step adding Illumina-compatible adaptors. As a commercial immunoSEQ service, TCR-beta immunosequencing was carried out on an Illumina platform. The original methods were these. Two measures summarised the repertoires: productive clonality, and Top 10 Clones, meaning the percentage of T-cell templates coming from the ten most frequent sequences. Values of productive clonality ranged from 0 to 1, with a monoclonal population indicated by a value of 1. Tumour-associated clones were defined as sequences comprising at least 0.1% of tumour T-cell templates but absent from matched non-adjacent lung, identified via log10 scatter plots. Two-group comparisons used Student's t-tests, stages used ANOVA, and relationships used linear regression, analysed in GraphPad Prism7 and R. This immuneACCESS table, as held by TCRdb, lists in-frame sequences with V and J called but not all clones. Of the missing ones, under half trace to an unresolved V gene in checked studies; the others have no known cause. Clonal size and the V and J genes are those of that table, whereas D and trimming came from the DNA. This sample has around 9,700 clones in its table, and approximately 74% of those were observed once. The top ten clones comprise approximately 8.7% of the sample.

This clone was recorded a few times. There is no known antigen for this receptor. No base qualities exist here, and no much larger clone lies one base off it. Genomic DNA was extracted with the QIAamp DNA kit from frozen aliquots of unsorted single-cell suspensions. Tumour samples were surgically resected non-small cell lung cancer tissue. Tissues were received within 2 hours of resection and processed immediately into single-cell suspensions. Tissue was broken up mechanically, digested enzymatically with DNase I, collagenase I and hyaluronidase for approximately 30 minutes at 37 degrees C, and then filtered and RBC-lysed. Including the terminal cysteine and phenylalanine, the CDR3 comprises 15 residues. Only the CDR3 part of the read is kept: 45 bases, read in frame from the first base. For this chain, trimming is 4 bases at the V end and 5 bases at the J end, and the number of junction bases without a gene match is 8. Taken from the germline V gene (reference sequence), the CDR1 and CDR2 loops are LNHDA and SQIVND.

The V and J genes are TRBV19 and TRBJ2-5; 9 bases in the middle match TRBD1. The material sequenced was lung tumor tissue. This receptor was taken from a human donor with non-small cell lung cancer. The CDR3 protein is CASSTITGGRETQYF. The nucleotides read TGTGCCAGTAGTACCATAACAGGGGGCCGGGAGACCCAGTACTTC.